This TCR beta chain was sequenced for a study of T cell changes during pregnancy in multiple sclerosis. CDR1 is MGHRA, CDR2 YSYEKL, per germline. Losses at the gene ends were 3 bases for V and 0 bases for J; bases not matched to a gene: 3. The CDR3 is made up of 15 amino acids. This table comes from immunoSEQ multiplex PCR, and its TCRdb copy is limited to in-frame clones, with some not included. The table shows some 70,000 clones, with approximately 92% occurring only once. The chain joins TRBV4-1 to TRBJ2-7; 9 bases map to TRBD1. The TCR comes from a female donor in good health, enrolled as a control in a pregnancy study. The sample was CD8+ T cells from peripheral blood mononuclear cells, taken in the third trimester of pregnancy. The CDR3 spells CASSQGQGISYEQYF. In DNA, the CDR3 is TGCGCCAGCAGCCAGGGACAGGGAATCTCCTACGAGCAGTACTTC.